Listed below are T cell receptor beta chains from one sample, sequenced in a study of Graves' ophthalmopathy and Graves' hyperthyroidism. MiXCR, applied by TCRdb to the multiplex PCR reads, yields one record per CDR3 protein. In the table there are 300,000 to 400,000 distinct CDR3 sequences, roughly 17% of which are singletons. The specimen sequenced was peripheral blood. Every receptor here comes from an adult man with Graves' ophthalmopathy. Each CDR3 is given with its conserved first and last residue. The D gene is left open where the match is weak. Clone size is stated in some rows and not others, as once, few, many or a class when expanded.

size,J,D,V,DNA,CDR3
-,TRBJ1-2,-,TRBV28,TGTGCCAGCGTGGCCTACTATGGCTACACCTTC,CASVAYYGYTF
many,TRBJ2-7,-,TRBV5-1,TGCGCCAGCAGAAAAGATTTGGGCTACGAGCAGTACTTC,CASRKDLGYEQYF
many,TRBJ1-1,-,TRBV30,TGTGCCTGGTGGGGGGGTCCTGAAGCTTTCTTT,CAWWGGPEAFF
-,TRBJ1-3,TRBD1,TRBV27,TGTGCCAGCAGTCGGGACAGAGGAAACACCATATATTTT,CASSRDRGNTIYF
many,TRBJ2-5,TRBD2,TRBV20-1,TGCAGTGCTAGAGACTCGGGGCTAGCGGGAGGGAGTGAGACCCAGTACTTC,CSARDSGLAGGSETQYF
many,TRBJ1-2,-,TRBV6-2/TRBV6-3,TGTGCCAGCAGTTACCGGGGGCCGGGAGGCGGAAGTGAAGGCTACACCTTC,CASSYRGPGGGSEGYTF
-,TRBJ2-3,-,TRBV7-2,TGTGCCTCAGGACAAACGGGGTCCACCGATACGCAGTATTTT,CASGQTGSTDTQYF
-,TRBJ1-5,TRBD1,TRBV18,TGTGCCAGCTCAAGCCGGGACAGCCTCAATCAGCCCCAGCATTTT,CASSSRDSLNQPQHF
few,TRBJ2-2,-,TRBV2,TGTGCCAGCAGCGCCTACAGGGGGGGGACCGGGGAGCTGTTTTTT,CASSAYRGGTGELFF
-,TRBJ1-3,-,TRBV7-8,TGTGCCAGCAGCATCTCCTGGCTCAGCTCTGGAAACACCATATATTTT,CASSISWLSSGNTIYF
-,TRBJ1-5,TRBD1,TRBV2,TGTGCCAGCAGGGGGACAGGGGCCAATTTTGGCAATCAGCCCCAGCATTTT,CASRGTGANFGNQPQHF
many,TRBJ1-2,-,TRBV5-1,TGCGCCAGCAGCTTGGAACAGAGTGGCTACACCTTC,CASSLEQSGYTF
many,TRBJ2-5,-,TRBV6-5,TGTGCCAGCAGTTACTCACCTGAGTACTTC,CASSYSPEYF
many,TRBJ2-6,TRBD1,TRBV11-2,TGTGCCAGCAGCTCCCTGGGGACAGGTCGCTCTGGGGCCAACGTCCTGACTTTC,CASSSLGTGRSGANVLTF
many,TRBJ1-3,-,TRBV7-2,TGTGCCAGCAGCTTAGCTTGGGGAAACACCATATATTTT,CASSLAWGNTIYF
many,TRBJ2-7,TRBD1,TRBV6-5,TGTGCCAGCAGTTACTCGGCCGACAGGGGGCCCGAGCAGTACTTC,CASSYSADRGPEQYF
many,TRBJ2-2,-,TRBV20-1,TGCAGTGCTAGAGATGTTGTGGGAACGAACACCGGGGAGCTGTTTTTT,CSARDVVGTNTGELFF